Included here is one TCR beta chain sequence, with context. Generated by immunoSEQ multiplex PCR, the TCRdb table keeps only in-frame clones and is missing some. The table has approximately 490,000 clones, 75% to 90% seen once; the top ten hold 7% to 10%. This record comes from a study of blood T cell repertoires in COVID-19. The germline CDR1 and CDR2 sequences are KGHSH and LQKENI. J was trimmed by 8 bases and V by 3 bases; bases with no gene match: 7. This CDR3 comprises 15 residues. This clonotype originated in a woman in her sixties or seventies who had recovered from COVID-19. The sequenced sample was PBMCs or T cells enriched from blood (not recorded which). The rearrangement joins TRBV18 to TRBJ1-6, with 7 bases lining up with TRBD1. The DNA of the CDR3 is TGTGCCAGCTCACCGCGGCAGGGGGTTGATTCACCCCTCCACTTT. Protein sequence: CASSPRQGVDSPLHF. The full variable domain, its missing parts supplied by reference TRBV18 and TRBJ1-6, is NAGVMQNPRHLVRRRGQEARLRCSPMKGHSHVYWYRQLPEEGLKFMVYLQKENIIDESGMPKERFSAEFPKEGPSILRIQQVVRGDSAAYFCASSPRQGVDSPLHFGNGTRLTVT.